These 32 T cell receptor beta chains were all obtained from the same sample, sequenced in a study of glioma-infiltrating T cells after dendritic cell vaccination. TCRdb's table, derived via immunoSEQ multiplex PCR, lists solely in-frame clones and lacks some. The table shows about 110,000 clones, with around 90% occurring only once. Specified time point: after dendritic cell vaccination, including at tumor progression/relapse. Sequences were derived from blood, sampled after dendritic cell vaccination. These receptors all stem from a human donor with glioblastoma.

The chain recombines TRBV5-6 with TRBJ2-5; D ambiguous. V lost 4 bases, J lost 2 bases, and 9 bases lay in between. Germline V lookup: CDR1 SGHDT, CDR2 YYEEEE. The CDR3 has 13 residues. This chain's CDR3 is CASSARGQETQYF. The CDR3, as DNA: TGTGCCAGCAGCGCACGCGGACAAGAGACCCAGTACTTC.

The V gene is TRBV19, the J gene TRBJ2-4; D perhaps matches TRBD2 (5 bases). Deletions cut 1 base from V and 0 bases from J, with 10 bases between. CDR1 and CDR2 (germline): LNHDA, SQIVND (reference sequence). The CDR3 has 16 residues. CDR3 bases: TGTGCCAGTAGTATAGGGGGAGATCTAGCCAAAAACATTCAGTACTTC. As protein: CASSIGGDLAKNIQYF. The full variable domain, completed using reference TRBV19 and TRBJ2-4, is DGGITQSPKYLFRKEGQNVTLSCEQNLNHDAMYWYRQDPGQGLRLIYYSQIVNDFQKGDIAEGYSVSREKKESFPLTVTSAQKNPTAFYLCASSIGGDLAKNIQYFGAGTRLSVL.

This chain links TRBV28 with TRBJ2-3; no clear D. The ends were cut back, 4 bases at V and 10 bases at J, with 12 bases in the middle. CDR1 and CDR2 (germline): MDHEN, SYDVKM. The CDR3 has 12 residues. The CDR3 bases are TGTGCCAGCAGTTCCCAGCCCAGCGCGCAGTATTTT. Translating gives CASSSQPSAQYF.

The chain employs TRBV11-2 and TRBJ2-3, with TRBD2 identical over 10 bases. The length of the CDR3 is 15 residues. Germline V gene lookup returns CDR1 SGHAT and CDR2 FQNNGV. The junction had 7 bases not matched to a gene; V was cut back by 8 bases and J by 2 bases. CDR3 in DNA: TGTGCCAGCGGGGGTAGCGGGGGGATCACAGATACGCAGTATTTT. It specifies CASGGSGGITDTQYF.

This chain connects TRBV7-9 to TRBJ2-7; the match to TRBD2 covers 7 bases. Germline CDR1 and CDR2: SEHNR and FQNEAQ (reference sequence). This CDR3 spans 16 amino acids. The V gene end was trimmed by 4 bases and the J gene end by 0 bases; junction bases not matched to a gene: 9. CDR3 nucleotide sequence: TGTGCCAGCAGCTACCCCCCCGGGGGGATCTCCTACGAGCAGTACTTC. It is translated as CASSYPPGGISYEQYF.

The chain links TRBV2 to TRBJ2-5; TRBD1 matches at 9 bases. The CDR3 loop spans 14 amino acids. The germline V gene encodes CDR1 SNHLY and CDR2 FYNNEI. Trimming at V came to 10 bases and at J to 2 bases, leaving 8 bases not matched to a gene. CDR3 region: CANHRDRVQETQYF. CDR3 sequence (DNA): TGTGCCAATCACCGGGACAGGGTACAAGAGACCCAGTACTTC.

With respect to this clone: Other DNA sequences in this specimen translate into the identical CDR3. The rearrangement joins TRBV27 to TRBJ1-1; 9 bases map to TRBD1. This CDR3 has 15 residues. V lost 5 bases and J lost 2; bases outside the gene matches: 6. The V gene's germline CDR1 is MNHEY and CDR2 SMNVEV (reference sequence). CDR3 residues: CASSPWDRVNTEAFF. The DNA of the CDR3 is TGTGCCAGCAGTCCATGGGACAGGGTTAACACTGAAGCTTTCTTT.

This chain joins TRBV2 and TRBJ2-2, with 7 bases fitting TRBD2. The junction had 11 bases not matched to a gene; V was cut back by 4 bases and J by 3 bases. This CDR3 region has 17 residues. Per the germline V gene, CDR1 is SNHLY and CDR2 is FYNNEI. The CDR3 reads CASSVPSGGTYTGELFF. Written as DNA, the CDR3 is TGTGCCAGCAGTGTCCCTAGCGGTGGAACTTACACCGGGGAGCTGTTTTTT.

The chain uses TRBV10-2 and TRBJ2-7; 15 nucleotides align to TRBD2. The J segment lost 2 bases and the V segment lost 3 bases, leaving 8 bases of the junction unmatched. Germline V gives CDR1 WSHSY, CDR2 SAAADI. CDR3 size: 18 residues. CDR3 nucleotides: TGCGCCAGCAGTGACCAGGGACTAGCGGGAGGCCTCCCCTACGAGCAGTACTTC. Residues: CASSDQGLAGGLPYEQYF.

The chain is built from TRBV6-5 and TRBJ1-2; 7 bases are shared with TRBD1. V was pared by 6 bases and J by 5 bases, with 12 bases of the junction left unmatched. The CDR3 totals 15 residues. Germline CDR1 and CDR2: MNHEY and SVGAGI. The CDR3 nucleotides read TGTGCCAGCAGAACTAAATTGACAGGGCCTTATGGCTACACCTTC. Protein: CASRTKLTGPYGYTF.

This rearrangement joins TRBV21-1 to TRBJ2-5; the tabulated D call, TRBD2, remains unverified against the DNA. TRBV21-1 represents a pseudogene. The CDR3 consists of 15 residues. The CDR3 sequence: CASSKAGAGVQTQYF. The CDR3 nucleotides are TGTGCCAGCAGCAAAGCTGGGGCGGGAGTGCAGACCCAGTACTTC.

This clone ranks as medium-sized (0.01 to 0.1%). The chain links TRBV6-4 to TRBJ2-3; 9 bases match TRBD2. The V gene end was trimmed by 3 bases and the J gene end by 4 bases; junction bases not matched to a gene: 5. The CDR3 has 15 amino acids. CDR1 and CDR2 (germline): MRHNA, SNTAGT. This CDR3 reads CASSEASGVADTQYF. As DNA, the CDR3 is TGTGCCAGCAGTGAGGCTAGCGGGGTCGCAGATACGCAGTATTTT.

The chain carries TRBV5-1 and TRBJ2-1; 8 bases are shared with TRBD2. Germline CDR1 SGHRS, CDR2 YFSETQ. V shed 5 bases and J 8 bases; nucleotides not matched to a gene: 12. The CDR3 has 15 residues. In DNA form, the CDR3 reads TGCGCCAGCAGGTTCCAAGCGGGAGTTGGCCATGAGCAGTTCTTC. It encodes CASRFQAGVGHEQFF.

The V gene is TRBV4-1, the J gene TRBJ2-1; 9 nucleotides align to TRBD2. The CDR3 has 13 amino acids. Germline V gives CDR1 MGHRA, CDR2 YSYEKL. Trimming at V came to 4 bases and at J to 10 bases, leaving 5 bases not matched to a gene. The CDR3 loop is CASSLRLAAEQFF. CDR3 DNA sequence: TGCGCCAGCAGCCTCCGACTAGCGGCGGAGCAGTTCTTC.

The CDR3 loop is CSVATGSASTDTQYF. For the CDR3, the DNA is TGCAGCGTCGCGACTGGCAGCGCTAGCACAGATACGCAGTATTTT. The rearrangement links TRBV29-1 to TRBJ2-3; D gene uncertain. Germline V CDR1 and CDR2: SQVTM, ANQGSEA. V lost 6 bases to trimming and J lost 0 bases, with 16 bases between them. The CDR3 has 15 residues.

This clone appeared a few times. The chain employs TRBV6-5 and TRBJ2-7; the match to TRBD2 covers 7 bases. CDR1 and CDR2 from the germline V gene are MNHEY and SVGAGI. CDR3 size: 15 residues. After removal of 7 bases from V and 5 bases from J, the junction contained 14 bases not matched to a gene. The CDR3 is CASTTAAGESDEQYF. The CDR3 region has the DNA TGTGCCAGCACCACGGCGGCGGGAGAAAGCGACGAGCAGTACTTC.

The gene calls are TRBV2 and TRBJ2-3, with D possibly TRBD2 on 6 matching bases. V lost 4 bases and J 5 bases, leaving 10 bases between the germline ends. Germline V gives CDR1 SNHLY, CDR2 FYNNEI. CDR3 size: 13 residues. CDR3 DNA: TGTGCCAGCAGTGGAGAGGGAGGAGATACGCAGTATTTT. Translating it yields CASSGEGGDTQYF. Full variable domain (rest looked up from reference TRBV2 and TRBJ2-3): EPEVTQTPSHQVTQMGQEVILRCVPISNHLYFYWYRQILGQKVEFLVSFYNNEISEKSEIFDDQFSVERPDGSNFTLKIRSTKLEDSAMYFCASSGEGGDTQYFGPGTRLTVL.

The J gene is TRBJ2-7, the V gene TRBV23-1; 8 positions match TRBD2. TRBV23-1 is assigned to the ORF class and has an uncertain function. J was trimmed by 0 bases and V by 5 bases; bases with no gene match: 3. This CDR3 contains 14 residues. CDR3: CASSAGTSSYEQYF. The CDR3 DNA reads TGCGCCAGCAGTGCCGGGACTAGCTCCTACGAGCAGTACTTC.

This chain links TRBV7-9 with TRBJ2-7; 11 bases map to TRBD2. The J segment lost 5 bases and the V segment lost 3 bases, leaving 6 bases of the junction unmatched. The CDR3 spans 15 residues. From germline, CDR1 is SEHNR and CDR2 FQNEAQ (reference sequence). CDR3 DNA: TGTGCCAGCAGCTTTGATGGACTAGCGGGCCACGAGCAGTACTTC. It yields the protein CASSFDGLAGHEQYF.

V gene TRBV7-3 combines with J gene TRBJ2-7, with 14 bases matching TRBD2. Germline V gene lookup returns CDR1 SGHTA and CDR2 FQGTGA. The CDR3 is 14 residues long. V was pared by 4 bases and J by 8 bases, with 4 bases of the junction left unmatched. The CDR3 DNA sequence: TGTGCCAGCAGCTCGGGACTAGCGGGGGACCAGCAGTACTTC. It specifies CASSSGLAGDQQYF.

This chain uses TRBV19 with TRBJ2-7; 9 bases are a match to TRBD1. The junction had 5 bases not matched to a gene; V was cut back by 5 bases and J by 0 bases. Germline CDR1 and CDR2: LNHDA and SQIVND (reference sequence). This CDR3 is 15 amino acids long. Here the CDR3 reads CASSVQQGASYEQYF. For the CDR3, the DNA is TGTGCCAGTAGTGTTCAACAGGGGGCCTCCTACGAGCAGTACTTC.

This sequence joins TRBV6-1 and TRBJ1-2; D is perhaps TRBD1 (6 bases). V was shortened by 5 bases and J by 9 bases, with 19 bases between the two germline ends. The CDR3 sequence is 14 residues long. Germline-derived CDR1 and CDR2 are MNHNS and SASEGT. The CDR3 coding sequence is TGTGCCAGCAGTCCTCGGGACATTCTTCATCGCTACACCTTC. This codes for CASSPRDILHRYTF.

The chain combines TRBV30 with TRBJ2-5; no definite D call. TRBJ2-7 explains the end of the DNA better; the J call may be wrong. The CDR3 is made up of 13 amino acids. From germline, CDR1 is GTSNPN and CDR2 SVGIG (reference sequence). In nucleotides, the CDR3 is TGTGCCTGGAGTGTACTGAAACGGAGCGAGCAGTACTTC. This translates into CAWSVLKRSEQYF.

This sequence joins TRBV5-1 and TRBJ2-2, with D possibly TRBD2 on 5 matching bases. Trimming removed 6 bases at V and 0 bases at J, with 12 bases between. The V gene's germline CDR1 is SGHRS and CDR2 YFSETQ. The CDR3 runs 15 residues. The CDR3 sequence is CASTLGLPNTGELFF. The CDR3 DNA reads TGCGCCAGCACCCTTGGACTTCCGAACACCGGGGAGCTGTTTTTT. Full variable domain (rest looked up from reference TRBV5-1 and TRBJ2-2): KAGVTQTPRYLIKTRGQQVTLSCSPISGHRSVSWYQQTPGQGLQFLFEYFSETQRNKGNFPGRFSGRQFSNSRSEMNVSTLELGDSALYLCASTLGLPNTGELFFGEGSRLTVL.

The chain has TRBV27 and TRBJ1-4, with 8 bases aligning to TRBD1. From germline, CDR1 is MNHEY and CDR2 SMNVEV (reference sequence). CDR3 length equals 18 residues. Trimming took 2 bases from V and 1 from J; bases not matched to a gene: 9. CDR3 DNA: TGTGCCAGCAGTTTACACACAGGGGGTTCTCGAACTAATGAAAAACTGTTTTTT. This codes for CASSLHTGGSRTNEKLFF.

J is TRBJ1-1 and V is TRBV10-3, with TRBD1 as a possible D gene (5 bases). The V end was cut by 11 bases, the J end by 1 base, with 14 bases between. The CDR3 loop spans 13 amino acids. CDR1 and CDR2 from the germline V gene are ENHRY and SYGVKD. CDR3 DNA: TGTGCCTCCGCCAGGGTCGAGAACACTGAAGCTTTCTTT. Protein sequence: CASARVENTEAFF.

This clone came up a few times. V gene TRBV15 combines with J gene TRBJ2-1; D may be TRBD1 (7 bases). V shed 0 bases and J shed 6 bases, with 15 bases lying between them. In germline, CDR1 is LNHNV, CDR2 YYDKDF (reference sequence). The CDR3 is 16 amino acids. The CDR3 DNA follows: TGTGCCACCAGCAGAGATCTGGCAGGGGGACTCAATGAGCAGTTCTTC. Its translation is CATSRDLAGGLNEQFF.

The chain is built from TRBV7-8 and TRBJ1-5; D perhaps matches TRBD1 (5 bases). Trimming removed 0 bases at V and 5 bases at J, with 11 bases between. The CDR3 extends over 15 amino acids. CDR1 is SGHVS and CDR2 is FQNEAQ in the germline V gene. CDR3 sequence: CASSLALRGDQPQHF. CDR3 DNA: TGTGCCAGCAGCTTAGCCCTACGGGGGGATCAGCCCCAGCATTTT.

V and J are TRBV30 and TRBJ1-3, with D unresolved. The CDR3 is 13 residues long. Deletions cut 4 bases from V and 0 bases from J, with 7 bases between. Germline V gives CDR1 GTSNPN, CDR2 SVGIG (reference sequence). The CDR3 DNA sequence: TGTGCCTGGACCCTTTACTCTGGAAACACCATATATTTT. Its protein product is CAWTLYSGNTIYF.

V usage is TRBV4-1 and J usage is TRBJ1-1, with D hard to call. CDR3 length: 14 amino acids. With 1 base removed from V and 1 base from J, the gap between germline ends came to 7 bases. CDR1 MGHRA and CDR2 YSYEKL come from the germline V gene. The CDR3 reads CASSQGLTNTEAFF. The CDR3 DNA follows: TGCGCCAGCAGCCAAGGACTCACGAACACTGAAGCTTTCTTT.

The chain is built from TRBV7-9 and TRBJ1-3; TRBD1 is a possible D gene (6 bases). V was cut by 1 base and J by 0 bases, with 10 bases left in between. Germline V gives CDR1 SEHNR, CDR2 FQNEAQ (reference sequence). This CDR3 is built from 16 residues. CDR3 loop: CASSLDWTVSGNTIYF. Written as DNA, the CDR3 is TGTGCCAGCAGCTTAGATTGGACAGTCTCTGGAAACACCATATATTTT.

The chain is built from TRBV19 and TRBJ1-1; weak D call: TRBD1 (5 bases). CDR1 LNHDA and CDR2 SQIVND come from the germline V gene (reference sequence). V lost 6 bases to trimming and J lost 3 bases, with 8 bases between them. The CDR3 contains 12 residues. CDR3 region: CASRGEDTEAFF. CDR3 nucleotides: TGTGCCAGTAGAGGGGAGGACACTGAAGCTTTCTTT.